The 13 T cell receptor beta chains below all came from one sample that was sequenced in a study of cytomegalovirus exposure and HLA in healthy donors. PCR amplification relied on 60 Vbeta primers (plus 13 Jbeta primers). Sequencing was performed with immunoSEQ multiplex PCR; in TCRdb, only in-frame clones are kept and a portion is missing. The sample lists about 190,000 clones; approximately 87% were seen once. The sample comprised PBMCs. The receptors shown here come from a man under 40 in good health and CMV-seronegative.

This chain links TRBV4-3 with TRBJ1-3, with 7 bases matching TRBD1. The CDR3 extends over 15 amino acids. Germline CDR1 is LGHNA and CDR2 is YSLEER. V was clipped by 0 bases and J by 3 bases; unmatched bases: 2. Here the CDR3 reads CASSQDGTDGNTIYF. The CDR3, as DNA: TGCGCCAGCAGCCAAGATGGGACAGATGGAAACACCATATATTTT.

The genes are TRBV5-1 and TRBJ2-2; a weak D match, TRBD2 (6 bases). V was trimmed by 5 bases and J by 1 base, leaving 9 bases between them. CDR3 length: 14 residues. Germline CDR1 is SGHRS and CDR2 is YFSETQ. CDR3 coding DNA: TGCGCCAGCAGACTAGCTGAGAACACCGGGGAGCTGTTTTTT. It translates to CASRLAENTGELFF.

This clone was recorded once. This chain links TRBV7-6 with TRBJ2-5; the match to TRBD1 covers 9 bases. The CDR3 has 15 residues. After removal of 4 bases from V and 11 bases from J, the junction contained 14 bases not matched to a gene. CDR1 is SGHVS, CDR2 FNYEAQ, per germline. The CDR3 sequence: CASSSIPGQGSKQYF. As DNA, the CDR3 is TGTGCCAGCAGCTCCATTCCGGGACAGGGATCAAAACAGTACTTC.

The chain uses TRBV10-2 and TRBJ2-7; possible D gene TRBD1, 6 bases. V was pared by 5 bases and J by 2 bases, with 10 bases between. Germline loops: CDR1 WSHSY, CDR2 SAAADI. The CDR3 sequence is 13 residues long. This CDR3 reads CASSHREPYEQYF. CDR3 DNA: TGCGCCAGCAGTCACAGGGAGCCCTACGAGCAGTACTTC.

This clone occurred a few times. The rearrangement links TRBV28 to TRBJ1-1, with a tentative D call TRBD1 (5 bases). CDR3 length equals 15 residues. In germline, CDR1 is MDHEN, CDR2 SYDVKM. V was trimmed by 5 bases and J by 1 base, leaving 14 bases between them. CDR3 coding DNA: TGTGCCAGCAGTCCGGTTGGCAGGGCGAACACTGAAGCTTTCTTT. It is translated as CASSPVGRANTEAFF.

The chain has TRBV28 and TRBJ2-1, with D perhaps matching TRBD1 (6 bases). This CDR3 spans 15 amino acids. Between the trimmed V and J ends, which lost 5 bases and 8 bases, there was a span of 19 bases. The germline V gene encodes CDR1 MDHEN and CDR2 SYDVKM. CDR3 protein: CASSQDPGTIDEQFF. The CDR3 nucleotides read TGTGCCAGCAGTCAGGACCCGGGGACAATCGATGAGCAGTTCTTC. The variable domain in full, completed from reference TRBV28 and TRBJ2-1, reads DVKVTQSSRYLVKRTGEKVFLECVQDMDHENMFWYRQDPGLGLRLIYFSYDVKMKEKGDIPEGYSVSREKKERFSLILESASTNQTSMYLCASSQDPGTIDEQFFGPGTRLTVL.

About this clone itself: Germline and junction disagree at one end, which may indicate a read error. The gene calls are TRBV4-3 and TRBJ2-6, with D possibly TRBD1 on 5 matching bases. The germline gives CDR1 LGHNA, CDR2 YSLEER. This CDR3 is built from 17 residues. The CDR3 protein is CASSQAILGGGANVPTF. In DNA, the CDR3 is TGCGCCAGCAGCCAAGCGATCCTAGGTGGTGGGGCCAACGTCCCGACTTTC.

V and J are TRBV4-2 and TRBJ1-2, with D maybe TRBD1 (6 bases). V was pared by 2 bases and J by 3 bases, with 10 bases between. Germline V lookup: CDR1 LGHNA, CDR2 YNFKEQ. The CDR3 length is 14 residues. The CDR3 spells CASSQRGGYYGYTF. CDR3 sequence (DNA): TGTGCCAGCAGCCAAAGGGGGGGCTACTATGGCTACACCTTC.

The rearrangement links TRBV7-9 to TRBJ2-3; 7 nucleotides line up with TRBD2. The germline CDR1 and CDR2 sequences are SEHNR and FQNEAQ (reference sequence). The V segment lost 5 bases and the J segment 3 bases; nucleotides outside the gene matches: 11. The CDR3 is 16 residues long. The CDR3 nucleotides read TGTGCCAGCAGCATCCCGACTAGCTGGGGGACAGATACGCAGTATTTT. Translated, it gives CASSIPTSWGTDTQYF. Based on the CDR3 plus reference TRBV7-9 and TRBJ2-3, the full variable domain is DTGVSQNPRHKITKRGQNVTFRCDPISEHNRLYWYRQTLGQGPEFLTYFQNEAQLEKSRLLSDRFSAERPKGSFSTLEIQRTEQGDSAMYLCASSIPTSWGTDTQYFGPGTRLTVL.

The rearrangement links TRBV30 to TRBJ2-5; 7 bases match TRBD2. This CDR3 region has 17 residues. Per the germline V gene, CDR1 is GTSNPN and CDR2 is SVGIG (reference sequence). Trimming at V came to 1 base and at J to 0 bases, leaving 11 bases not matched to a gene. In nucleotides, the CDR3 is TGTGCCTGGAGTGCGATCTGGGGGGAGGGCCACCAAGAGACCCAGTACTTC. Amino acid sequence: CAWSAIWGEGHQETQYF.

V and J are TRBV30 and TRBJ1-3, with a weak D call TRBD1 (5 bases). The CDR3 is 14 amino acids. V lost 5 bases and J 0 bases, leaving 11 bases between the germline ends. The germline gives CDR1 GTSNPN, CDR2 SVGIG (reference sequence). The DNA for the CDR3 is TGTGCCTGGGGGGCCTCAAGCTCTGGAAACACCATATATTTT. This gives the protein CAWGASSSGNTIYF.

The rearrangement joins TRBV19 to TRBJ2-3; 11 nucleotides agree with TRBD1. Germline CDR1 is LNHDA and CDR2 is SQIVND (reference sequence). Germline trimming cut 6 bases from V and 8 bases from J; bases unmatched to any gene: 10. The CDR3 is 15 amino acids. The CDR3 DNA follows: TGTGCCAGTAGCACGGACAGGGGGCGCTTTGGTACGCAGTATTTT. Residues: CASSTDRGRFGTQYF. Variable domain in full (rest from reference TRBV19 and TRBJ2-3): DGGITQSPKYLFRKEGQNVTLSCEQNLNHDAMYWYRQDPGQGLRLIYYSQIVNDFQKGDIAEGYSVSREKKESFPLTVTSAQKNPTAFYLCASSTDRGRFGTQYFGPGTRLTVL.

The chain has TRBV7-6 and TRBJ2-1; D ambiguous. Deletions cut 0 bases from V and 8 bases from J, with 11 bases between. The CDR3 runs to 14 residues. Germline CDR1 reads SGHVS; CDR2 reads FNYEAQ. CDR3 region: CASSLAGSSDEQFF. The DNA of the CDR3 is TGTGCCAGCAGCTTAGCTGGTTCTAGTGATGAGCAGTTCTTC.